The clone carrying this TCR beta chain was detected a few times. What it binds is unknown. The data derive from a study of glioma-infiltrating T cells after dendritic cell vaccination. Study-wide results and caveats: Survival was not directly related to TCR clonality in these patients.

Libraries were prepared by immunoSEQ multiplex PCR; TCRdb keeps only in-frame clonotypes and omits some of them. Seen here are 100,000 or so clones, 75% to 90% observed once, and the top ten hold around 5.4%. Indicated time point: after dendritic cell vaccination, including at tumor progression/relapse. CDR3 length: 14 amino acids. The V gene lost 1 base and the J gene lost 8 bases, with 15 bases spanning the gap. CDR1 is SGHDT and CDR2 is YYEEEE in the germline V gene. V gene TRBV5-6 combines with J gene TRBJ1-2, with D possibly matching TRBD1 (5 bases). This TCR was sampled from a human donor with glioblastoma. The sample here was blood, taken after dendritic cell vaccination. CDR3 amino acids: CASSLQGGWTGYTF. The CDR3 DNA reads as TGTGCCAGCAGCTTGCAGGGAGGCTGGACGGGCTACACCTTC.